This TCR beta chain was found in a study of identical twins. The CDR3 spans 17 residues. The V and J ends lost 2 bases and 6 bases, in that order; junction bases with no gene match: 10. TCRdb reprocessed the 5' RACE reads with MiXCR, giving one entry per CDR3 protein. The sample lists under 300,000 distinct CDR3 sequences, roughly an eighth seen once, with about 4% in the top ten. This clonotype showed up many times. The same data also contributed to another study, on yellow fever vaccine responses in identical twins.

This sequence was found in a woman under 30 in good health. The sample comprised memory (CD45RO+) T cells sorted from blood. This rearrangement joins TRBV12-3 or TRBV12-4 to TRBJ2-2; 9 bases agree with TRBD2. The CDR3 DNA reads TGTGCCAGCAGTTTATCTATTGGCGGGAGGGCCGCCGGGGAGCTGTTTTTT. Translating it yields CASSLSIGGRAAGELFF.